Presented here are 30 T cell receptor beta chains from one specimen sequenced in a study of blood T cell repertoires in COVID-19. The data were produced by immunoSEQ multiplex PCR, yet TCRdb's version contains in-frame clones alone and is incomplete. The sample records 100,000 or so clones, around 83% being singletons. What was sequenced was peripheral blood. These receptor sequences come from a man in his 70s with active or convalescent COVID-19.

This chain's CDR3 is CASSLGAGWDTQYF. CDR3 nucleotide sequence: TGTGCCAGCAGCTTAGGAGCGGGGTGGGATACGCAGTATTTT. V and J are TRBV7-9 and TRBJ2-3, with TRBD2 matching over 7 bases. With V trimmed by 1 base and J by 6 bases, 4 bases remained unmatched. Germline CDR1 is SEHNR and CDR2 is FQNEAQ (reference sequence). CDR3 length equals 14 residues.

The chain combines TRBV7-2 with TRBJ2-3; 8 nucleotides align to TRBD2. CDR3 length equals 16 residues. V lost 3 bases, J lost 1 base, and 6 bases stayed unmatched. The germline CDR1 and CDR2 sequences are SGHTA and FQGNSA. The CDR3, as DNA: TGTGCCAGCAGCTTTTCGGGGGGGCCCGGCACAGATACGCAGTATTTT. Translating it yields CASSFSGGPGTDTQYF.

V and J are TRBV4-2 and TRBJ2-2, with D perhaps TRBD1 (5 bases). With 6 bases removed from V and 0 bases from J, the gap between germline ends came to 14 bases. Germline CDR1 reads LGHNA; CDR2 reads YNFKEQ. This CDR3 is 16 amino acids long. The CDR3 loop is CASRRVGQTNTGELFF. The DNA for the CDR3 is TGTGCCAGCAGAAGAGTTGGACAAACGAACACCGGGGAGCTGTTTTTT.

V usage is TRBV27 and J usage is TRBJ2-7, with 7 nucleotides matching TRBD2. Germline V gene data show CDR1 as MNHEY and CDR2 as SMNVEV (reference sequence). The CDR3 is made up of 16 amino acids. Losses at the gene ends were 3 bases for V and 0 bases for J; bases not matched to a gene: 8. CDR3 sequence (DNA): TGTGCCAGCAGTTTTCGGGGGGTCGCAGACTCCTACGAGCAGTACTTC. Protein product: CASSFRGVADSYEQYF.

The rearrangement joins TRBV7-2 to TRBJ2-5, with TRBD1 identical over 7 bases. Looked up from germline, CDR1 is SGHTA and CDR2 is FQGNSA. The CDR3 spans 13 residues. Unmatched junction bases numbered 3, after V lost 3 bases and J lost 5 bases. CDR3 in amino acids: CASSFVQGETQYF. CDR3 bases: TGTGCCAGCAGCTTCGTACAGGGGGAGACCCAGTACTTC.

This chain links TRBV5-5 with TRBJ1-2; the match to TRBD1 covers 8 bases. Germline loops: CDR1 SGHKS, CDR2 YYEKEE (reference sequence). J gave up 4 bases and V 1 base, and 3 bases lay outside the gene matches. The CDR3 is made up of 14 amino acids. CDR3 sequence reads: CASSLSGGGYGYTF. The CDR3 DNA follows: TGTGCCAGCAGCTTGTCAGGGGGCGGCTATGGCTACACCTTC.

The V and J genes are TRBV10-3 and TRBJ1-1, with D possibly matching TRBD1 (5 bases). CDR1 is ENHRY and CDR2 is SYGVKD in the germline V gene. This CDR3 is 16 amino acids long. The V gene lost 5 bases and the J gene lost 3 bases, with 19 bases spanning the gap. The CDR3 nucleotides are TGTGCCATCAGTTTAGAGAGGCGGGGGGTGGACACTGAAGCTTTCTTT. This sequence encodes CAISLERRGVDTEAFF.

The chain is built from TRBV28 and TRBJ1-3; TRBD1 matches at 7 bases. This CDR3 contains 15 residues. The ends lost 3 bases at V and 4 bases at J; junction bases unmatched: 6. Per germline, CDR1 MDHEN and CDR2 SYDVKM. The CDR3, as DNA: TGTGCCAGCAGTTTGGGGCAGGGGGACGGAAACACCATATATTTT. This translates into CASSLGQGDGNTIYF.

The chain uses TRBV7-2 and TRBJ2-5; D perhaps matches TRBD2 (6 bases). CDR1 and CDR2 from the germline V gene are SGHTA and FQGNSA. The CDR3 is 17 residues long. The V end was cut by 0 bases, the J end by 7 bases, with 21 bases between. DNA for the CDR3: TGTGCCAGCAGCTTAGCCCAGCGGGTCCCCCGTTCGGGGACCCAGTACTTC. It yields the protein CASSLAQRVPRSGTQYF.

The rearrangement links TRBV5-1 to TRBJ2-7; the D gene is possibly TRBD1 (5 bases). This CDR3 comprises 16 residues. Deletions cut 7 bases from V and 0 bases from J, with 20 bases between. CDR1 is SGHRS, CDR2 YFSETQ, per germline. The CDR3 reads CASPRAGLDTSYEQYF. The CDR3 bases are TGCGCCAGCCCCAGGGCAGGGCTCGACACCTCCTACGAGCAGTACTTC.

CDR3 sequence: CASSSAGTGFGNTIYF. DNA of the CDR3: TGTGCCAGCAGCTCAGCCGGGACAGGGTTTGGAAACACCATATATTTT. The chain is built from TRBV7-8 and TRBJ1-3; TRBD1 matches at 9 bases. J lost 3 bases, V lost 4 bases, and 7 bases had no gene match. Germline V lookup: CDR1 SGHVS, CDR2 FQNEAQ. The CDR3 consists of 16 residues. Full variable domain (rest looked up from reference TRBV7-8 and TRBJ1-3): GAGVSQSPRYKVAKRGQDVALRCDPISGHVSLFWYQQALGQGPEFLTYFQNEAQLDKSGLPSDRFFAERPEGSVSTLKIQRTQQEDSAVYLCASSSAGTGFGNTIYFGEGSWLTVV.

The chain carries TRBV30 and TRBJ2-1, with D perhaps TRBD2 (7 bases). CDR1 is GTSNPN, CDR2 SVGIG, per germline (reference sequence). The ends were cut back, 0 bases at V and 7 bases at J, with 16 bases in the middle. This CDR3 is 15 amino acids long. CDR3 sequence (DNA): TGTGCCTGGAGTGTAATAGGGCGGGGGCGGAATGAGCAGTTCTTC. Amino acid sequence: CAWSVIGRGRNEQFF. Filled out from reference TRBV30 and TRBJ2-1, the complete variable domain reads SQTIHQWPATLVQPVGSPLSLECTVEGTSNPNLYWYRQAAGRGLQLLFYSVGIGQISSEVPQNLSASRPQDRQFILSSKKLLLSDSGFYLCAWSVIGRGRNEQFFGPGTRLTVL.

This clone was observed a single time. The chain recombines TRBV14 with TRBJ1-1; possibly TRBD1 for D (5 bases). V was clipped by 4 bases and J by 0 bases, with 18 bases between them. The CDR3 totals 17 residues. CDR1 SGHDN and CDR2 FVKESK come from the germline V gene. The CDR3 DNA is TGTGCCAGCAGCCCAAATAGGGCAGGGATCATGAACACTGAAGCTTTCTTT. This sequence encodes CASSPNRAGIMNTEAFF.

This chain links TRBV7-3 with TRBJ2-3; 9 bases line up with TRBD1. The ends lost 4 bases at V and 3 bases at J; junction bases unmatched: 2. CDR1 and CDR2 (germline): SGHTA, FQGTGA. This CDR3 region has 14 residues. In DNA, the CDR3 is TGTGCCAGCAGCTCCGGGACAGGGACAGATACGCAGTATTTT. It translates to CASSSGTGTDTQYF. Based on the CDR3 plus reference TRBV7-3 and TRBJ2-3, the full variable domain is GAGVSQTPSNKVTEKGKYVELRCDPISGHTALYWYRQSLGQGPEFLIYFQGTGAADDSGLPNDRFFAVRPEGSVSTLKIQRTERGDSAVYLCASSSGTGTDTQYFGPGTRLTVL.

The rearrangement links TRBV29-1 to TRBJ2-7, with 9 bases lining up with TRBD1. The CDR3 is 15 residues long. The junction had 11 bases not matched to a gene; V was cut back by 4 bases and J by 4 bases. In germline, CDR1 is SQVTM, CDR2 ANQGSEA. The CDR3 spells CSVVGVDRGIYEQYF. The CDR3, as DNA: TGCAGCGTTGTTGGTGTGGACAGGGGAATTTACGAGCAGTACTTC.

The chain is built from TRBV5-5 and TRBJ1-2, with 8 bases matching TRBD1. Germline V lookup: CDR1 SGHKS, CDR2 YYEKEE (reference sequence). Losses at the gene ends were 7 bases for V and 4 bases for J; bases not matched to a gene: 9. There are 14 residues in the CDR3. The CDR3 DNA reads TGTGCCAGCCGCGGCGCAGGGGGCTTCTATGGCTACACCTTC. Translating it yields CASRGAGGFYGYTF.

This chain connects TRBV27 to TRBJ1-2; D call uncertain. CDR3 length: 16 amino acids. Trimming left V 7 bases short and J 4 bases short, with 22 bases between. Germline-derived CDR1 and CDR2 are MNHEY and SMNVEV (reference sequence). In nucleotides, the CDR3 is TGTGCCAGCACCGACTACTCGACCCTAAGCCCCTATGGCTACACCTTC. Protein sequence: CASTDYSTLSPYGYTF.

V is TRBV18 and J is TRBJ2-5; TRBD2 is a possible D gene (5 bases). Germline V gene sequence: CDR1 KGHSH, CDR2 LQKENI. The V and J ends lost 1 base and 2 bases respectively, with 8 bases between them. The length of the CDR3 is 14 residues. CDR3 region: CASSPLASQETQYF. Here the CDR3 DNA reads TGTGCCAGCTCACCACTAGCGTCTCAAGAGACCCAGTACTTC.

This clone has a single count. The gene calls are TRBV5-1 and TRBJ1-1, with a possible D match to TRBD1 (6 bases). The CDR3 has 16 amino acids. Germline CDR1 SGHRS, CDR2 YFSETQ. Trimming removed 0 bases from V and 0 bases from J, with 12 bases in between. The CDR3 DNA sequence: TGCGCCAGCAGCTTGGCCCCACAGGGCCTGAACACTGAAGCTTTCTTT. It translates to CASSLAPQGLNTEAFF.

This clone was observed a few times. V and J are TRBV7-6 and TRBJ1-5; 7 bases agree with TRBD1. The CDR3 loop spans 14 amino acids. Trimming took 5 bases from V and 2 from J; bases not matched to a gene: 3. Germline V gives CDR1 SGHVS, CDR2 FNYEAQ. The CDR3 DNA sequence: TGTGCCAGCAGCACCGGGACAGGCAATCAGCCCCAGCATTTT. As protein: CASSTGTGNQPQHF.

As concerns this clone: Other DNA sequences within the sample encode an identical CDR3. The chain recombines TRBV28 with TRBJ1-5; no firm D call. Trimming stripped 3 bases from V and 6 bases from J, with 6 bases between. The CDR3 loop spans 12 amino acids. Germline V lookup: CDR1 MDHEN, CDR2 SYDVKM. In DNA, the CDR3 is TGTGCCAGCAGTTTGTCAGGTCAGCCCCAGCATTTT. Translated: CASSLSGQPQHF.

The chain combines TRBV5-4 with TRBJ2-7; 8 nucleotides match TRBD1. Per germline, CDR1 SGHNT and CDR2 YYREEE (reference sequence). The CDR3 sequence is 15 residues long. V lost 1 base to trimming and J lost 2 bases; unmatched junction nucleotides: 5. CDR3 loop: CASSLQGTGAYEQYF. The CDR3 bases are TGTGCCAGCAGCTTGCAAGGGACAGGAGCCTACGAGCAGTACTTC.

Points on this clone: Other DNA sequences in this sample translate to the same CDR3. The chain's CDR3 is CASSEGGQAYGYTF. The CDR3 DNA is TGTGCCAGCAGCGAGGGGGGACAGGCCTATGGCTACACCTTC. The J gene is TRBJ1-2, the V gene TRBV28; 8 nucleotides match TRBD1. The CDR3 consists of 14 residues. Looked up from germline, CDR1 is MDHEN and CDR2 is SYDVKM. Trimming removed 6 bases from V and 4 bases from J; junction bases left unmatched: 7.

The CDR3 DNA reads as TGTGCCAGCAGGGGTGGAGGTGGCGGCTACACCTTC. This codes for CASRGGGGGYTF. The chain joins TRBV28 to TRBJ1-2, with D hard to call. This CDR3 contains 12 residues. Between the trimmed V and J ends, which lost 6 bases and 8 bases, there was a span of 13 bases. CDR1 is MDHEN, CDR2 SYDVKM, per germline.

This chain links TRBV7-3 with TRBJ2-7; D remains ambiguous. V was trimmed by 5 bases and J by 0 bases, leaving 5 bases between them. The CDR3 is made up of 12 amino acids. Per the germline V gene, CDR1 is SGHTA and CDR2 is FQGTGA. The CDR3: CASSASSYEQYF. The CDR3 DNA reads TGTGCCAGCAGCGCTAGCTCCTACGAGCAGTACTTC. The complete variable domain, with remaining parts taken from reference TRBV7-3 and TRBJ2-7, reads GAGVSQTPSNKVTEKGKYVELRCDPISGHTALYWYRQSLGQGPEFLIYFQGTGAADDSGLPNDRFFAVRPEGSVSTLKIQRTERGDSAVYLCASSASSYEQYFGPGTRLTVT.

The chain uses TRBV28 and TRBJ1-4; no definite D call. Trimming left V 9 bases short and J 7 bases short, with 12 bases between. CDR1 is MDHEN and CDR2 is SYDVKM in the germline V gene. This CDR3 comprises 12 residues. CDR3 residues: CASGRPGEKLFF. In nucleotides, the CDR3 is TGTGCCAGTGGTCGTCCGGGTGAAAAACTGTTTTTT. The full variable domain, its missing parts supplied by reference TRBV28 and TRBJ1-4, is DVKVTQSSRYLVKRTGEKVFLECVQDMDHENMFWYRQDPGLGLRLIYFSYDVKMKEKGDIPEGYSVSREKKERFSLILESASTNQTSMYLCASGRPGEKLFFGSGTQLSVL.

The V call is TRBV28, the J call TRBJ1-1; TRBD1 matches 7 bases. Per the germline V gene, CDR1 is MDHEN and CDR2 is SYDVKM. This CDR3 is 15 amino acids long. The V and J ends lost 1 base and 0 bases, in that order; junction bases with no gene match: 2. In DNA form, the CDR3 reads TGTGCCAGCAGTTTATCAGGACAGGTGAACACTGAAGCTTTCTTT. Translating gives CASSLSGQVNTEAFF.

This clone was recorded once. This chain joins TRBV7-9 and TRBJ2-1; 8 bases align to TRBD1. This CDR3 is built from 14 residues. CDR1 is SEHNR and CDR2 is FQNEAQ in the germline V gene (reference sequence). Unmatched junction bases numbered 5, after V lost 2 bases and J lost 8 bases. CDR3 amino acids: CASSLQGAKDEQFF. The CDR3 DNA is TGTGCCAGCAGCTTACAGGGGGCAAAGGATGAGCAGTTCTTC.

V gene TRBV11-2 combines with J gene TRBJ2-1, with 14 nucleotides matching TRBD2. Trimming at V came to 4 bases and at J to 7 bases, leaving 3 bases not matched to a gene. The CDR3 is 15 residues long. Germline lookup yields CDR1 SGHAT and CDR2 FQNNGV. The CDR3 is CASSSTSGGVNEQFF. CDR3 bases: TGTGCCAGCAGCTCGACTAGCGGGGGGGTAAATGAGCAGTTCTTC.

The CDR3 DNA reads TGTGCCAGCAGCTTAGACAGGGGCGGTGGTCAGCCCCAGCATTTT. Protein: CASSLDRGGGQPQHF. The chain links TRBV7-2 to TRBJ1-5, with TRBD1 matching over 7 bases. The CDR3 extends over 15 amino acids. Germline lookup yields CDR1 SGHTA and CDR2 FQGNSA. V dropped 1 base and J dropped 6; count of bases not matched to a gene: 6.